Below, 29 T cell receptor beta chains from the same sample are listed, as sequenced in a study of blood T cell repertoires in COVID-19. Profiling relied on immunoSEQ multiplex PCR, and the TCRdb table lists in-frame clones only, not all of them. The sample comprises around 260,000 clones, 65% to 85% of which are singletons, and around 16% rests with the top ten. The sequenced sample was peripheral blood. The receptors come from a person aged 65 to 85 with COVID-19, enrolled during active disease.

This clone turned up a few times. The CDR3 DNA reads TGTGCCAGCAGCCCCGGGAGTTACGAGCAGTACTTC. Its protein is CASSPGSYEQYF. The chain couples TRBV7-8 to TRBJ2-7, with D possibly TRBD2 on 6 matching bases. Germline CDR1 and CDR2: SGHVS and FQNEAQ. This CDR3 comprises 12 residues. The V gene lost 5 bases and the J gene lost 4 bases, with 9 bases spanning the gap.

The genes are TRBV7-9 and TRBJ1-4; D unclear. The germline CDR1 and CDR2 sequences are SEHNR and FQNEAQ (reference sequence). V lost 4 bases, J lost 0 bases, and 9 bases lay in between. The CDR3 is made up of 15 amino acids. The CDR3 loop is CASSSYTATNEKLFF. DNA for the CDR3: TGTGCCAGCAGCTCTTACACAGCAACTAATGAAAAACTGTTTTTT.

The chain employs TRBV2 and TRBJ2-5; weak D call: TRBD1 (6 bases). This CDR3 has 12 residues. Trimming took off 7 bases at V and 3 bases at J, with 9 bases between the two ends. Germline V gives CDR1 SNHLY, CDR2 FYNNEI. This chain's CDR3 is CASNGQKETQYF. The CDR3 DNA sequence: TGTGCCAGCAATGGACAGAAAGAGACCCAGTACTTC.

This chain connects TRBV4-3 to TRBJ1-2; no reliable D call. Trimming left V 1 base short and J 8 bases short, with 17 bases between. The CDR3 covers 15 residues. Germline V gene data show CDR1 as LGHNA and CDR2 as YSLEER. The DNA of the CDR3 is TGCGCCAGCAGCCAAGGGGCCGGGAGGATTGGGGGCTACACCTTC. Its translation: CASSQGAGRIGGYTF.

A few counts support this clone. The chain carries TRBV6-5 and TRBJ2-3; possibly TRBD2 for D (7 bases). The CDR3 loop spans 14 amino acids. CDR1 is MNHEY and CDR2 is SVGAGI in the germline V gene. Trimming removed 5 bases from V and 5 bases from J, with 14 bases in between. The CDR3 sequence is CASSTRGAGDTQYF. CDR3 in DNA: TGTGCCAGCAGTACCCGGGGGGCCGGAGATACGCAGTATTTT.

V gene TRBV6-5 combines with J gene TRBJ2-5; D may be TRBD2 (6 bases). This CDR3 is built from 15 residues. The germline CDR1 and CDR2 sequences are MNHEY and SVGAGI. The V end lost 8 bases, the J end lost 3 bases, and 19 bases lay between the germline ends. In DNA, the CDR3 is TGTGCCAGCGGTAGGCGGGGTGTGGGGGAAGAGACCCAGTACTTC. Translated: CASGRRGVGEETQYF.

The rearrangement links TRBV6-5 to TRBJ1-1, with D possibly being TRBD1 (5 bases). Trimming shortened V by 2 bases and J by 6 bases, and 16 bases separated the two germline ends. The CDR3 totals 15 residues. Germline V gives CDR1 MNHEY, CDR2 SVGAGI. The CDR3 spells CASSYQGVPGAEAFF. The CDR3 DNA reads as TGTGCCAGCAGTTACCAAGGGGTTCCCGGCGCTGAAGCTTTCTTT.

V gene TRBV6-6 combines with J gene TRBJ2-5, with 11 nucleotides matching TRBD1. The CDR3 contains 16 residues. Germline loops: CDR1 MNHNY, CDR2 SVGAGI (reference sequence). With V trimmed by 2 bases and J by 4 bases, 6 bases remained unmatched. The CDR3 nucleotides read TGTGCCAGCAGTTACGGGACAGGGGGACAAGGAGAGACCCAGTACTTC. It translates to CASSYGTGGQGETQYF.

The J gene is TRBJ2-7, the V gene TRBV19; 8 bases agree with TRBD1. Germline V CDR1 and CDR2: LNHDA, SQIVND (reference sequence). V was clipped by 8 bases and J by 5 bases; unmatched bases: 5. The CDR3 has 12 amino acids. In nucleotides, the CDR3 is TGTGCCAGTCAGGGGGCCTTCGACGAGCAGTACTTC. It translates to CASQGAFDEQYF.

Notes on this clone: Germline is not matched at one junction end, which may reflect a read error. The rearrangement uses TRBV19 and TRBJ2-1; D may be TRBD2 (6 bases). Germline values: CDR1 LNHDA, CDR2 SQIVND (reference sequence). This CDR3 comprises 11 residues. The CDR3 is CASRSEGPVIF. CDR3 in DNA: TGTGCCAGTCGATCGGAGGGGCCGGTGATCTTC.

This chain uses TRBV19 with TRBJ1-2; D call uncertain. This CDR3 region has 14 residues. V shed 8 bases and J shed 5 bases, with 18 bases lying between them. The germline CDR1 and CDR2 sequences are LNHDA and SQIVND (reference sequence). The CDR3 protein is CASQDPSLHYGYTF. CDR3 in DNA: TGTGCCAGTCAAGATCCTTCACTCCATTATGGCTACACCTTC.

The chain uses TRBV18 and TRBJ1-1; TRBD1 is a possible D gene (6 bases). V was pared by 2 bases and J by 11 bases, with 12 bases between. Germline loops: CDR1 KGHSH, CDR2 LQKENI. The CDR3 contains 12 residues. The CDR3 sequence: CASSPGGLGAFF. DNA of the CDR3: TGTGCCAGCTCACCAGGGGGCTTAGGGGCTTTCTTT.

This chain connects TRBV11-2 to TRBJ1-4, with TRBD1 identical over 9 bases. J gave up 4 bases and V 1 base, and 4 bases lay outside the gene matches. Per germline, CDR1 SGHAT and CDR2 FQNNGV. CDR3 length: 16 residues. CDR3 protein: CASSLGTGVGNEKLFF. CDR3 nucleotide sequence: TGTGCCAGCAGCTTAGGGACAGGGGTTGGTAATGAAAAACTGTTTTTT.

As regards this clone: This CDR3 is also generated by other DNA sequences in the sample. The chain links TRBV5-1 to TRBJ2-2, with D maybe TRBD1 (5 bases). V lost 4 bases to trimming and J lost 0 bases, with 7 bases between them. Germline V gene sequence: CDR1 SGHRS, CDR2 YFSETQ. The CDR3 spans 14 residues. The CDR3 DNA sequence: TGCGCCAGCAGCGGACAAACGAACACCGGGGAGCTGTTTTTT. Translating it yields CASSGQTNTGELFF.

The rearrangement links TRBV20-1 to TRBJ2-1; 7 nucleotides align to TRBD2. The CDR3 runs to 12 residues. Germline assignment: CDR1 DFQATT and CDR2 SNEGSKA (reference sequence). Unmatched junction bases numbered 2, after V lost 3 bases and J lost 6 bases. The CDR3 nucleotides read TGCAGTGCTAGTAGGACTAGCAATGAGCAGTTCTTC. This encodes CSASRTSNEQFF.

The chain joins TRBV9 to TRBJ1-1, with TRBD1 identical over 12 bases. Per germline, CDR1 SGDLS and CDR2 YYNGEE. V lost 3 bases, J lost 2 bases, and 2 bases stayed unmatched. The length of the CDR3 is 15 residues. CDR3 in DNA: TGTGCCAGCAGCGGTGGGACAGGGGGCAACACTGAAGCTTTCTTT. This translates into CASSGGTGGNTEAFF.

V usage is TRBV7-9 and J usage is TRBJ1-4, with 7 bases identical to TRBD1. This CDR3 has 15 residues. After removal of 4 bases from V and 6 bases from J, the junction contained 8 bases not matched to a gene. The germline V gene has CDR1 SEHNR and CDR2 FQNEAQ (reference sequence). The CDR3 region has the DNA TGTGCCAGCAGCTACTACAGGGGACGGGATGAAAAACTGTTTTTT. Protein product: CASSYYRGRDEKLFF.

J is TRBJ2-3 and V is TRBV5-4, with D tentatively TRBD2 (5 bases). The length of the CDR3 is 13 residues. V was shortened by 2 bases and J by 4 bases, with 8 bases between the two germline ends. CDR1 is SGHNT, CDR2 YYREEE, per germline (reference sequence). CDR3 sequence (DNA): TGTGCCAGCAGCTTTGACGGGGCAGATACGCAGTATTTT. It encodes CASSFDGADTQYF. The full variable domain, its missing parts supplied by reference TRBV5-4 and TRBJ2-3, is ETGVTQSPTHLIKTRGQQVTLRCSSQSGHNTVSWYQQALGQGPQFIFQYYREEENGRGNFPPRFSGLQFPNYSSELNVNALELDDSALYLCASSFDGADTQYFGPGTRLTVL.

This clone was counted a single time. This CDR3 is CASSMGLNTGELFF. The CDR3, as DNA: TGTGCCAGTAGTATGGGACTTAACACCGGGGAGCTGTTTTTT. The chain has TRBV19 and TRBJ2-2, with D perhaps matching TRBD2 (6 bases). This CDR3 comprises 14 residues. Per the germline V gene, CDR1 is LNHDA and CDR2 is SQIVND (reference sequence). V was cut by 3 bases and J by 2 bases, with 7 bases left in between. The full variable domain, its missing parts supplied by reference TRBV19 and TRBJ2-2, is DGGITQSPKYLFRKEGQNVTLSCEQNLNHDAMYWYRQDPGQGLRLIYYSQIVNDFQKGDIAEGYSVSREKKESFPLTVTSAQKNPTAFYLCASSMGLNTGELFFGEGSRLTVL.

The genes are TRBV6-5 and TRBJ1-5; the D is unclear. Trimming removed 2 bases from V and 7 bases from J, with 15 bases in between. Germline V gives CDR1 MNHEY, CDR2 SVGAGI. This CDR3 spans 15 amino acids. The CDR3 loop is CASSYVPVVYQPQHF. In DNA, the CDR3 is TGTGCCAGCAGTTACGTTCCGGTAGTTTACCAGCCCCAGCATTTT.

The chain uses TRBV27 and TRBJ2-1, with D perhaps TRBD2 (7 bases). Per the germline V gene, CDR1 is MNHEY and CDR2 is SMNVEV (reference sequence). V lost 2 bases to trimming and J lost 8 bases, with 16 bases between them. The CDR3 loop spans 15 amino acids. CDR3 sequence: CASSLLPRGGDEQFF. The CDR3 coding sequence is TGTGCCAGCAGTTTACTTCCTAGAGGGGGGGATGAGCAGTTCTTC.

V gene TRBV6-6 combines with J gene TRBJ1-5, with D perhaps matching TRBD1 (6 bases). The CDR3 extends over 13 amino acids. Germline loops: CDR1 MNHNY, CDR2 SVGAGI (reference sequence). Between the trimmed V and J ends, which lost 8 bases and 3 bases, there was a span of 11 bases. The CDR3 here is CASLRGNNQPQHF. CDR3 DNA sequence: TGTGCCAGCCTCAGGGGAAACAATCAGCCCCAGCATTTT.

This clone appeared once. The rearrangement joins TRBV18 to TRBJ2-2, with D possibly matching TRBD2 (5 bases). The CDR3 sequence is 16 residues long. V lost 1 base to trimming and J lost 6 bases, with 15 bases between them. CDR1 and CDR2 (germline): KGHSH, LQKENI. The CDR3, as DNA: TGTGCCAGCTCACCACTTCGGGGAAGGGTTCCCGGGGAGCTGTTTTTT. Amino acids: CASSPLRGRVPGELFF.

In its sample, this clone was seen a few times. The chain links TRBV15 to TRBJ1-2; no clear D gene. V was shortened by 1 base and J by 7 bases, with 7 bases between the two germline ends. CDR1 is LNHNV and CDR2 is YYDKDF in the germline V gene (reference sequence). This CDR3 has 12 amino acids. The CDR3 reads CATSRGYSGYTF. The CDR3 region has the DNA TGTGCCACCAGCAGAGGATATAGTGGCTACACCTTC.

The V call is TRBV7-9, the J call TRBJ2-7; 8 bases fit TRBD2. Trimming at V came to 0 bases and at J to 8 bases, leaving 3 bases not matched to a gene. Germline-derived CDR1 and CDR2 are SEHNR and FQNEAQ (reference sequence). The CDR3 sequence is 13 residues long. The CDR3 spells CASSLAGGAQQYF. CDR3 in DNA: TGTGCCAGCAGCTTAGCCGGGGGGGCGCAGCAGTACTTC.

This clone was found a few times. The rearrangement uses TRBV5-5 and TRBJ1-2, with D unresolved. Germline V gene sequence: CDR1 SGHKS, CDR2 YYEKEE (reference sequence). The CDR3 contains 14 residues. V was trimmed by 4 bases and J by 3 bases, leaving 13 bases between them. The CDR3 sequence is CASSRESLDYGYTF. Written as DNA, the CDR3 is TGTGCCAGCAGCCGGGAGAGTTTGGACTATGGCTACACCTTC.

The V gene is TRBV5-6, the J gene TRBJ1-5, with TRBD1 matching over 9 bases. The CDR3 sequence is 15 residues long. Germline V gene lookup returns CDR1 SGHDT and CDR2 YYEEEE. J lost 3 bases, V lost 2 bases, and 3 bases had no gene match. The CDR3 sequence: CASSFGTGNNQPQHF. As DNA, the CDR3 is TGTGCCAGCAGCTTCGGGACAGGGAACAATCAGCCCCAGCATTTT.

The chain recombines TRBV20-1 with TRBJ2-1; D unclear. V dropped 5 bases and J dropped 10 bases, with 12 bases sitting between them. Germline V lookup: CDR1 DFQATT, CDR2 SNEGSKA (reference sequence). This CDR3 contains 11 residues. The CDR3 here is CSALVRSEQFF. Here the CDR3 DNA reads TGCAGTGCTTTGGTTCGGTCGGAGCAGTTCTTC.

The chain links TRBV11-2 to TRBJ1-5; D is uncertain. The germline V gene encodes CDR1 SGHAT and CDR2 FQNNGV. The CDR3 consists of 12 residues. V shed 1 base and J shed 6 bases, with 4 bases lying between them. The CDR3 region is CASSLAGQPQHF. CDR3 sequence (DNA): TGTGCCAGCAGCTTAGCGGGTCAGCCCCAGCATTTT.